This passage covers 21 T cell receptor beta chains from one sample sequenced in a study of blood T cells in healthy people across ages. Primed by a sample-barcoded 5' primer and a J-beta primer mix, a second PCR proceeded for 7 to 11 cycles. TCRdb independently ran MiXCR on the 5' RACE reads; one entry per CDR3 protein. The sample contains around 1,000,000 distinct CDR3 sequences, less than 25% of which appear only once. These records were also assigned to another study, of T cells of mothers and their children.

The material sequenced was blood. All receptors come from a girl aged 2 to 10 in good health.

The rearrangement joins TRBV10-3 to TRBJ2-1; D possibly matches TRBD1 or TRBD2 (5 bases each). V lost 2 bases to trimming and J lost 10 bases, with 9 bases between them. Germline V gene data show CDR1 as ENHRY and CDR2 as SYGVKD. This CDR3 is built from 12 residues. CDR3 nucleotide sequence: TGTGCCATCAGTGAGAATCGGGGCGAGCAGTTCTTC. This encodes CAISENRGEQFF.

This rearrangement joins TRBV4-1 to TRBJ2-5, with a tentative D call TRBD2 (6 bases). The DNA end favors TRBJ2-1, so the J call may be wrong. The CDR3 is 17 amino acids. The germline V gene has CDR1 MGHRA and CDR2 YSYEKL. In nucleotides, the CDR3 is TGCGCCAGCAGCCAACGTACCCGGGACTCAATACGGAATGAGCAGTTCTTC. Amino acids: CASSQRTRDSIRNEQFF.

This clonotype was picked up a small number of times. The chain's CDR3 is CASKIGTTIGNTIYF. The DNA for the CDR3 is TGTGCCAGCAAGATAGGTACGACGATTGGAAACACCATATATTTT. This chain uses TRBV12-3 or TRBV12-4 with TRBJ1-3; D not certain. CDR3 size: 15 residues. V lost 7 bases and J 3 bases, leaving 16 bases between the germline ends.

In this sample, this clonotype turned up a few times. CDR3 protein: CSAADRRGGNEQFF. The DNA of the CDR3 is TGCAGTGCTGCGGACCGGAGGGGTGGCAATGAGCAGTTCTTC. The V and J genes are TRBV20-1 and TRBJ2-5; weak D call: TRBD2 (6 bases). The last part of the DNA fits TRBJ2-1 better; the J call may be wrong. CDR3 length equals 14 residues. CDR1 and CDR2 (germline): DFQATT, SNEGSKA (reference sequence).

This sequence joins TRBV27 and TRBJ2-5, with D uncertain. The CDR3 consists of 16 residues. V gave up 6 bases and J gave up 0 bases, with 17 bases separating them. Germline loops: CDR1 MNHEY, CDR2 SMNVEV (reference sequence). CDR3 sequence: CASSATPTTYQETQYF. The CDR3 DNA follows: TGTGCCAGCAGCGCTACCCCCACAACGTACCAAGAGACCCAGTACTTC.

The V and J genes are TRBV12-5 and TRBJ1-5; D possibly corresponds to TRBD1 (6 bases). The CDR3 has 12 amino acids. Trimming removed 11 bases at V and 3 bases at J, with 11 bases between. Germline V lookup: CDR1 LGHNT, CDR2 FRNRAP. The CDR3 DNA reads TGTGCTTCAGGACAGCCCAATCAGCCCCAGCATTTT. It codes for CASGQPNQPQHF.

Notes on this clonotype: The CDR3 end shows no conserved phenylalanine or tryptophan, and so a read error is likely. The chain carries TRBV10-3 and TRBJ2-1, with no clear D. Germline V gives CDR1 ENHRY, CDR2 SYGVKD. The germline V and J ends were trimmed by 2 bases and 0 bases, with 5 bases remaining between them. The length of the CDR3 is 14 residues. DNA for the CDR3: TGTGCCATCAGTGAGCCTAGCTCCTACAATGAGCAGTTCCTC. It is translated as CAISEPSSYNEQFL.

Only a few counts were recorded for this clonotype. The chain has TRBV29-1 and TRBJ2-1; the D is unclear. The assigned J gene may be wrong: the sequence end matches TRBJ2-7 better. The CDR3 loop spans 12 amino acids. CDR1 SQVTM and CDR2 ANQGSEA come from the germline V gene. CDR3 amino acids: CSVEITPYEQYF. The CDR3, as DNA: TGCAGCGTTGAAATAACACCTTACGAGCAGTACTTC.

This clonotype occurred a few times. The chain has TRBV5-1 and TRBJ2-7; weak D call: TRBD2 (5 bases). The CDR3 is 13 amino acids. CDR1 and CDR2 from the germline V gene are SGHRS and YFSETQ. Trimming removed 4 bases from V and 3 bases from J, with 11 bases in between. For the CDR3, the DNA is TGCGCCAGCAGCGGAGGACGGAACTACGAGCAGTACTTC. Amino acid sequence: CASSGGRNYEQYF.

The chain recombines TRBV3-1 with TRBJ2-1, with D possibly matching TRBD2 (6 bases). The CDR3 runs 17 residues. The germline V gene has CDR1 LGHDT and CDR2 YNNKEL (reference sequence). Trimming removed 5 bases at V and 3 bases at J, with 20 bases between. CDR3 nucleotide sequence: TGTGCCAGCAGCTCCCATCGTGGAGTAGCGGACTACAATGAGCAGTTCTTC. This translates into CASSSHRGVADYNEQFF.

The table lists this clonotype with a few counts. The chain is built from TRBV15 and TRBJ2-5; no clear D. Germline CDR1 is LNHNV and CDR2 is YYDKDF (reference sequence). The CDR3 covers 13 residues. Trimming removed 1 base from V and 7 bases from J, with 10 bases in between. The CDR3 DNA is TGTGCCACCAGCAGAGCACGGGTAGGGACCCAGTACTTC. Its translation is CATSRARVGTQYF.

The chain employs TRBV6-2 or TRBV6-3 and TRBJ2-1; the D gene could be TRBD1 or TRBD2 (6 bases each). Between the trimmed V and J ends, which lost 2 bases and 3 bases, there was a span of 14 bases. The germline gives CDR1 MNHEY, CDR2 SVGEGT. The CDR3 runs 16 residues. The CDR3 nucleotides read TGTGCCAGCAGTTACCCAACCGGGGGCGTCTACAATGAGCAGTTCTTC. Residues: CASSYPTGGVYNEQFF.

The chain is built from TRBV6-1 and TRBJ2-5; D gene unclear. Germline CDR1 MNHNS, CDR2 SASEGT. V dropped 0 bases and J dropped 1 base, with 9 bases sitting between them. CDR3 length equals 15 residues. Here the CDR3 reads CASSEANTIQETQYF. As DNA, the CDR3 is TGTGCCAGCAGTGAAGCGAACACCATCCAAGAGACCCAGTACTTC.

This clonotype was seen once. V usage is TRBV3-1 and J usage is TRBJ2-2, with a weak D call TRBD2 (5 bases). Germline V lookup: CDR1 LGHDT, CDR2 YNNKEL (reference sequence). The CDR3 consists of 15 residues. The ends were cut back, 2 bases at V and 5 bases at J, with 12 bases in the middle. The CDR3 nucleotides are TGTGCCAGCAGCCAATACCGGGGATCAACCGGGGAGCTGTTTTTT. This codes for CASSQYRGSTGELFF.

V and J are TRBV4-1 and TRBJ2-1, with TRBD2 matching 9 bases. The CDR3 covers 16 residues. J was trimmed by 4 bases and V by 0 bases; bases with no gene match: 4. Per germline, CDR1 MGHRA and CDR2 YSYEKL. The DNA for the CDR3 is TGCGCCAGCAGCCAAGATCCTAGCGGGATTTACAATGAGCAGTTCTTC. It translates to CASSQDPSGIYNEQFF.

The V gene is TRBV29-1, the J gene TRBJ2-7; 7 bases match TRBD1. The CDR3 consists of 13 residues. The germline V gene has CDR1 SQVTM and CDR2 ANQGSEA. After removal of 5 bases from V and 3 bases from J, the junction contained 7 bases not matched to a gene. CDR3 in DNA: TGCAGCGTTAGAAAAGGGGACAGCTACGAGCAGTACTTC. Translation gives CSVRKGDSYEQYF.

This clonotype has more than one count but fewer than ten. V and J are TRBV29-1 and TRBJ2-2; 7 bases map to TRBD1. Trimming removed 2 bases from V and 1 base from J; junction bases left unmatched: 1. The CDR3 loop spans 14 amino acids. Per the germline V gene, CDR1 is SQVTM and CDR2 is ANQGSEA. The CDR3 nucleotides are TGCAGCGTTGAACAGGGGGTGAACACCGGGGAGCTGTTTTTT. This translates into CSVEQGVNTGELFF.

This sequence joins TRBV21-1 and TRBJ2-7; the D segment call TRBD2 is taken from the table without a DNA check. TRBV21-1 is reported as a pseudogene. CDR3 length: 16 amino acids. CDR3 in DNA: TGTGCCAGCAGCAGACACGGACTAGCGGGAATCTACGAGCAGTACTTC. It yields the protein CASSRHGLAGIYEQYF.

This clonotype was observed a few times. At one of its ends the junction is not consistent with the germline gene, which may arise from a read error. This rearrangement joins TRBV6-6 to TRBJ2-7; D may be TRBD1 (5 bases). This CDR3 has 12 residues. The germline CDR1 and CDR2 sequences are MNHNY and SVGAGI (reference sequence). The CDR3, as DNA: TGTGCCAACAGTTACGTACAGGACGAGCAGTACTTC. Translating it yields CANSYVQDEQYF.

The table lists this clonotype with a few counts. The chain is built from TRBV7-8 and TRBJ1-5; TRBD1 matches at 7 bases. The CDR3 extends over 15 amino acids. Looked up from germline, CDR1 is SGHVS and CDR2 is FQNEAQ. After removal of 3 bases from V and 8 bases from J, the junction contained 10 bases not matched to a gene. The CDR3 bases are TGTGCCAGCAGCTTTTATAGGGGGCCTAAGGAGCCCCAGCATTTT. Protein sequence: CASSFYRGPKEPQHF.

The rearrangement joins TRBV12-3 or TRBV12-4 to TRBJ2-3, with D possibly being TRBD1 (6 bases). CDR3 length: 15 residues. Between the trimmed V and J ends, which lost 3 bases and 6 bases, there was a span of 16 bases. The CDR3 loop is CASSLDSPMWDTQYF. In nucleotides, the CDR3 is TGTGCCAGCAGTTTGGACAGCCCGATGTGGGATACGCAGTATTTT.